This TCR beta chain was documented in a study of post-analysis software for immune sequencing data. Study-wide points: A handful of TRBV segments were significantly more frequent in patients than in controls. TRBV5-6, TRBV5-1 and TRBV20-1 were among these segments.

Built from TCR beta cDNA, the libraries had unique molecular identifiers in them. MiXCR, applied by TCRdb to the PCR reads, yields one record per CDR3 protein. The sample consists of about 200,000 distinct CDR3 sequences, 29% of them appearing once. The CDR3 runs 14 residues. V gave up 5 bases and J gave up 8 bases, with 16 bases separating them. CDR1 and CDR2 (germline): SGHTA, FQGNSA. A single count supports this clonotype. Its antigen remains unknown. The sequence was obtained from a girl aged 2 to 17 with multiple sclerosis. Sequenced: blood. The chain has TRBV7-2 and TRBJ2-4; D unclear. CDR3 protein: CASSPKAGIDIQYF. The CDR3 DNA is TGTGCCAGCAGCCCTAAAGCTGGCATCGACATTCAGTACTTC.